The entry that follows covers one T cell receptor beta chain sequence. Profiling relied on immunoSEQ multiplex PCR, and the TCRdb table lists in-frame clones only, not all of them. The sample shows hundreds of thousands of clones, around nine tenths of them seen only once. The record originates from a study of blood T cell repertoires in COVID-19. About the research overall: Sites in the United States, Italy and Spain provided acute and convalescent COVID-19 samples. In each case, the material was cDNA or gDNA derived from T cells, B-cell-depleted T cells, or PBMCs.

Germline loops: CDR1 LNHDA, CDR2 SQIVND (reference sequence). This CDR3 is 15 amino acids long. The junction had 5 bases not matched to a gene; V was cut back by 4 bases and J by 5 bases. Clinical history reported by participants formed the basis on which cohorts were assigned. The origin of this receptor is a middle-aged woman who had recovered from COVID-19. The V and J genes are TRBV19 and TRBJ1-4, with TRBD1 matching over 9 bases. Material: PBMCs or T cells enriched from blood (not recorded which). The CDR3 here is CASSRAGTGNEKLFF. The CDR3 region has the DNA TGTGCCAGTAGTAGGGCCGGGACAGGGAATGAAAAACTGTTTTTT.